The 28 T cell receptor beta chains given below trace back to one sample, sequenced in a study of CD8 T cells in Susac syndrome. The RNA input was 0.5 to 1 ug, and it was reverse transcribed with random hexamers. MiXCR, applied by TCRdb to the immunoSEQ multiplex PCR reads, yields one record per CDR3 protein. Altogether about 240,000 distinct CDR3 sequences are present, approximately 95% being singletons, with the ten largest covering 0.08% to 0.11%. Sequencing was carried out using CD4+ T cells from PBMCs. The receptors were gathered from a human donor with Susac syndrome.

This clonotype was seen a single time. The gene calls are TRBV4-1 and TRBJ2-5; perhaps TRBD2 as D (5 bases). The CDR3 consists of 13 residues. Trimming took 0 bases from V and 3 from J, leaving 5 bases between them. The V gene's germline CDR1 is MGHRA and CDR2 YSYEKL. The CDR3 nucleotides are TGCGCCAGCAGCCAAGACGGGAAAGAGACCCAGTACTTC. Amino acids: CASSQDGKETQYF.

The rearrangement links TRBV18 to TRBJ2-5; 14 bases line up with TRBD2. J gave up 4 bases and V 4 bases, and 5 bases lay outside the gene matches. The CDR3 is 16 residues long. Germline CDR1 and CDR2: KGHSH and LQKENI. CDR3 nucleotide sequence: TGTGCCAGCTCACGAGGACTAGCGGGAGGTCGAGAGACCCAGTACTTC. Encoded protein: CASSRGLAGGRETQYF.

The V call is TRBV29-1, the J call TRBJ2-6; the match to TRBD1 covers 9 bases. The CDR3 contains 15 residues. CDR1 and CDR2 (germline): SQVTM, ANQGSEA. The ends lost 6 bases at V and 1 base at J; junction bases unmatched: 4. CDR3 loop: CSVGQGYSGANVLTF. The CDR3 DNA follows: TGCAGCGTGGGACAGGGCTATTCTGGGGCCAACGTCCTGACTTTC.

V is TRBV25-1 and J is TRBJ1-4; weak D call: TRBD1 (5 bases). The CDR3 covers 15 residues. V dropped 3 bases and J dropped 10 bases, with 18 bases sitting between them. In germline, CDR1 is MGHDK, CDR2 SYGVNS. Here the CDR3 DNA reads TGTGCCAGCAGTGACTCGGGGCAGGTCGGGGTAAAACTGTTTTTT. It is translated as CASSDSGQVGVKLFF.

This sequence joins TRBV30 and TRBJ1-3, with D uncertain. V lost 0 bases and J 1 base, leaving 7 bases between the germline ends. CDR1 is GTSNPN and CDR2 is SVGIG in the germline V gene (reference sequence). The CDR3 is 14 amino acids. The CDR3 nucleotides are TGTGCCTGGAGTGTTCCGGTTTCTGGAAACACCATATATTTT. Translated: CAWSVPVSGNTIYF. The whole variable domain, filled in from reference TRBV30 and TRBJ1-3, reads SQTIHQWPATLVQPVGSPLSLECTVEGTSNPNLYWYRQAAGRGLQLLFYSVGIGQISSEVPQNLSASRPQDRQFILSSKKLLLSDSGFYLCAWSVPVSGNTIYFGEGSWLTVV.

V is TRBV30 and J is TRBJ2-3; no reliable D call. Germline CDR1 is GTSNPN and CDR2 is SVGIG (reference sequence). CDR3 length: 14 residues. V was trimmed by 2 bases and J by 1 base, leaving 10 bases between them. The CDR3 bases are TGTGCCTGGAGTCCGAGATTAGGCACAGATACGCAGTATTTT. It specifies CAWSPRLGTDTQYF.

This clonotype was observed once. This sequence joins TRBV3-1 and TRBJ2-7; D not resolved. Germline V CDR1 and CDR2: LGHDT, YNNKEL (reference sequence). Trimming stripped 2 bases from V and 4 bases from J, with 9 bases between. The length of the CDR3 is 13 residues. CDR3 sequence reads: CASSQSDKYEQYF. DNA for the CDR3: TGTGCCAGCAGCCAATCCGACAAGTACGAGCAGTACTTC.

The genes are TRBV20-1 and TRBJ2-5; 11 bases are shared with TRBD2. Germline values: CDR1 DFQATT, CDR2 SNEGSKA (reference sequence). The J segment lost 5 bases and the V segment lost 6 bases, leaving 5 bases of the junction unmatched. This CDR3 has 13 amino acids. The CDR3 DNA is TGCAGTGCGGTACTAGCGGGAGAGGAGACCCAGTACTTC. It yields the protein CSAVLAGEETQYF.

The count of this clonotype is one. The rearrangement links TRBV20-1 to TRBJ1-2; 8 nucleotides match TRBD1. Germline CDR1 and CDR2: DFQATT and SNEGSKA (reference sequence). With 6 bases clipped from V and 1 base from J, the junction kept 7 bases outside the gene matches. The CDR3 contains 14 residues. This chain's CDR3 is CSAKQQGVNYGYTF. Written as DNA, the CDR3 is TGCAGTGCCAAACAACAGGGGGTTAACTATGGCTACACCTTC.

This chain joins TRBV28 and TRBJ1-4; D is unclear. Per germline, CDR1 MDHEN and CDR2 SYDVKM. Trimming left V 7 bases short and J 7 bases short, with 16 bases between. This CDR3 has 14 residues. The CDR3 DNA is TGTGCCAGCACCTTGGTCGGCAACAGTGAAAAACTGTTTTTT. It is translated as CASTLVGNSEKLFF.

The chain is built from TRBV29-1 and TRBJ2-3; unclear D gene. The germline V gene encodes CDR1 SQVTM and CDR2 ANQGSEA. V dropped 6 bases and J dropped 2 bases, with 15 bases sitting between them. This CDR3 is 14 amino acids long. This CDR3 is CSVGEATYTDTQYF. DNA for the CDR3: TGCAGCGTCGGAGAAGCCACGTACACAGATACGCAGTATTTT.

This clonotype is a singleton in its sample. The chain carries TRBV27 and TRBJ2-7, with D perhaps given as TRBD1 or TRBD2 (5 bases each). The CDR3 covers 15 residues. Germline lookup yields CDR1 MNHEY and CDR2 SMNVEV (reference sequence). V was trimmed by 5 bases and J by 4 bases, leaving 18 bases between them. The CDR3 is CASSTFPGRGYEQYF. As DNA, the CDR3 is TGTGCCAGCAGTACCTTCCCGGGACGTGGGTACGAGCAGTACTTC.

This clonotype was seen a single time. The genes are TRBV19 and TRBJ2-7, with 9 bases fitting TRBD1. Germline assignment: CDR1 LNHDA and CDR2 SQIVND (reference sequence). With V trimmed by 3 bases and J by 4 bases, 4 bases remained unmatched. The CDR3 covers 14 residues. The CDR3 spells CASSIPGQGYEQYF. In DNA form, the CDR3 reads TGTGCCAGTAGTATCCCAGGACAGGGGTACGAGCAGTACTTC. Looking up the rest from reference TRBV19 and TRBJ2-7 gives the full variable domain: DGGITQSPKYLFRKEGQNVTLSCEQNLNHDAMYWYRQDPGQGLRLIYYSQIVNDFQKGDIAEGYSVSREKKESFPLTVTSAQKNPTAFYLCASSIPGQGYEQYFGPGTRLTVT.

The J gene is TRBJ2-3, the V gene TRBV30; TRBD2 matches at 7 bases. There are 14 residues in the CDR3. The V and J ends lost 5 bases and 0 bases, in that order; junction bases with no gene match: 5. Germline CDR1 GTSNPN, CDR2 SVGIG (reference sequence). Here the CDR3 reads CAWELALSTDTQYF. The DNA of the CDR3 is TGTGCCTGGGAACTAGCGCTTAGCACAGATACGCAGTATTTT.

The J gene is TRBJ2-1, the V gene TRBV20-1; 7 nucleotides align to TRBD2. The CDR3 length is 14 residues. In germline, CDR1 is DFQATT, CDR2 SNEGSKA (reference sequence). V lost 4 bases to trimming and J lost 3 bases; unmatched junction nucleotides: 6. In DNA form, the CDR3 reads TGCAGTGCTATGGCTAGCGGAATCTACAATGAGCAGTTCTTC. Translated, it gives CSAMASGIYNEQFF.

This clonotype was seen a few times. This chain uses TRBV28 with TRBJ2-7; D is possibly TRBD1 (6 bases). This CDR3 has 12 residues. Looked up from germline, CDR1 is MDHEN and CDR2 is SYDVKM. Trimming pared 5 bases from V and 1 base from J, leaving 6 bases between. CDR3 coding DNA: TGTGCCAGCAGTCAGGGGTCCTACGAGCAGTACTTC. Translated, it gives CASSQGSYEQYF.

J is TRBJ1-5 and V is TRBV6-2 or TRBV6-3; D perhaps matches TRBD1 (5 bases). Germline V gives CDR1 MNHEY, CDR2 SVGEGT. Trimming cost V 1 base and J 6 bases, with 19 bases left between them. This CDR3 comprises 17 residues. CDR3 in amino acids: CASSYLAGGHSRQPQHF. As DNA, the CDR3 is TGTGCCAGCAGTTACTTGGCCGGTGGACACTCTCGTCAGCCCCAGCATTTT.

The chain combines TRBV12-3 or TRBV12-4 with TRBJ2-3; D gene ambiguous. V lost 4 bases and J lost 6, with 11 bases in between. The CDR3 consists of 13 residues. The CDR3 is CASSSRTVDTQYF. In DNA, the CDR3 is TGTGCCAGCAGTTCCAGAACGGTGGATACGCAGTATTTT.

The V call is TRBV12-5, the J call TRBJ1-5; 7 bases are shared with TRBD1. Trimming cost V 0 bases and J 7 bases; bases outside gene matches: 9. In germline, CDR1 is LGHNT, CDR2 FRNRAP. The CDR3 is 16 residues long. Written as DNA, the CDR3 is TGTGCTAGTGGTTTGGTACTCGACAGGGTGGGACAGCCCCAGCATTTT. This translates into CASGLVLDRVGQPQHF.

This clonotype was counted a few times. An end of the junction does not agree with germline; a read error may underlie this. This chain connects TRBV7-7 to TRBJ2-7; the match to TRBD1 covers 8 bases. CDR1 and CDR2 from the germline V gene are SSHAT and FNYEAQ (reference sequence). The CDR3 sequence is 14 residues long. The CDR3 DNA reads TGTGCTAGCAGCCAAGACAGGGGCTCCTACGAGCAGTACTTC. Its translation: CASSQDRGSYEQYF.

The chain links TRBV18 to TRBJ1-4; no firm D call. V shed 1 base and J shed 1 base, with 1 base lying between them. Germline V gene sequence: CDR1 KGHSH, CDR2 LQKENI. CDR3 size: 13 residues. The CDR3 region is CASSPRTNEKLFF. The CDR3 DNA follows: TGTGCCAGCTCACCACGAACTAATGAAAAACTGTTTTTT.

The chain recombines TRBV12-3 or TRBV12-4 with TRBJ2-6; 7 nucleotides agree with TRBD1. This CDR3 is built from 16 residues. With V trimmed by 7 bases and J by 3 bases, 9 bases remained unmatched. The CDR3: CASNDDRVNGANVLTF. CDR3 coding DNA: TGTGCCAGCAACGACGACAGGGTTAATGGGGCCAACGTCCTGACTTTC.

V is TRBV7-9 and J is TRBJ2-7; possibly TRBD2 for D (6 bases). The V gene's germline CDR1 is SEHNR and CDR2 FQNEAQ (reference sequence). V was clipped by 1 base and J by 7 bases, with 14 bases between them. The CDR3 runs to 14 residues. This chain's CDR3 is CASSLGGTFIEQYF. CDR3 nucleotide sequence: TGTGCCAGCAGCTTAGGCGGGACTTTTATTGAGCAGTACTTC.

This chain joins TRBV11-2 and TRBJ2-7; weak D call: TRBD2 (6 bases). Trimming removed 5 bases at V and 2 bases at J, with 13 bases between. Germline V lookup: CDR1 SGHAT, CDR2 FQNNGV. The CDR3 sequence is 14 residues long. The DNA of the CDR3 is TGTGCCAGCAGCCCCCCTAGCGCTACCTACGAGCAGTACTTC. Translating gives CASSPPSATYEQYF.

V gene TRBV11-2 combines with J gene TRBJ1-1; no definite D call. Germline loops: CDR1 SGHAT, CDR2 FQNNGV. This CDR3 has 15 amino acids. V was cut by 6 bases and J by 3 bases, with 17 bases left in between. CDR3 coding DNA: TGTGCCAGCAGGGGGATCTTAATTGGGCACACTGAAGCTTTCTTT. This codes for CASRGILIGHTEAFF.

V usage is TRBV29-1 and J usage is TRBJ1-5; the D is unclear. This CDR3 spans 14 amino acids. Trimming shortened V by 6 bases and J by 0 bases, and 12 bases separated the two germline ends. Germline V gives CDR1 SQVTM, CDR2 ANQGSEA. The CDR3 protein is CSVTADGSNQPQHF. DNA of the CDR3: TGCAGCGTGACCGCGGACGGTAGCAATCAGCCCCAGCATTTT.

This chain joins TRBV29-1 and TRBJ1-2; 7 nucleotides match TRBD1. Unmatched junction bases numbered 4, after V lost 4 bases and J lost 8 bases. This CDR3 contains 11 residues. Germline V lookup: CDR1 SQVTM, CDR2 ANQGSEA. CDR3 sequence reads: CSVVGGLGYTF. The DNA of the CDR3 is TGCAGCGTTGTAGGGGGCCTGGGCTACACCTTC. Drawing the rest from reference TRBV29-1 and TRBJ1-2, the complete variable domain is SAVISQKPSRDICQRGTSLTIQCQVDSQVTMMFWYRQQPGQSLTLIATANQGSEATYESGFVIDKFPISRPNLTFSTLTVSNMSPEDSSIYLCSVVGGLGYTFGSGTRLTVV.

The chain carries TRBV7-9 and TRBJ1-4; no definite D call. The CDR3 contains 13 residues. CDR1 is SEHNR, CDR2 FQNEAQ, per germline (reference sequence). V shed 6 bases and J shed 6 bases, with 11 bases lying between them. CDR3: CASSPTQHEKLFF. CDR3 DNA sequence: TGTGCCAGCAGTCCGACTCAACATGAAAAACTGTTTTTT.